Reported below is one T cell receptor (beta chain). This entry is derived from a study of blood T cell repertoires in COVID-19. Measured with immunoSEQ multiplex PCR; TCRdb has only the in-frame clones, and not every one. The repertoire holds over 200,000 clones, roughly 85% seen once, with roughly 20% in the top ten. Trimming stripped 1 base from V and 6 bases from J, with 13 bases between. The germline V gene has CDR1 MGHRA and CDR2 YSYEKL. This CDR3 is built from 15 residues. The receptor was derived from a man aged 35-49 years who had recovered from COVID-19. The J gene is TRBJ1-5, the V gene TRBV4-1, with D possibly being TRBD1 (5 bases). Source material: PBMCs or T cells enriched from blood (not recorded which). The CDR3 bases are TGCGCCAGCAGCCAAGGGCCGTTCGGGGGTCAGCCCCAGCATTTT. Protein product: CASSQGPFGGQPQHF.